A single sample gave rise to the 28 T cell receptor beta chains below, sequenced in a study of T cells in localized non-small cell lung cancer. Only in-frame clones appear in the TCRdb table, and some are missing; sequencing was by immunoSEQ multiplex PCR. The sample lists about 35,000 clones, roughly nine tenths occurring once. Source: peripheral blood, taken before any cancer treatment. The receptors were sampled from a man aged 40-75 years with stage I lung adenocarcinoma.

This chain joins TRBV10-1 and TRBJ2-1; D gene uncertain. V lost 2 bases to trimming and J lost 2 bases, with 7 bases between them. Germline V CDR1 and CDR2: WNHNN, SYGVQD (reference sequence). This CDR3 is built from 14 residues. The CDR3: CASSEGVTYNEQFF. The CDR3 nucleotides read TGCGCCAGCAGTGAGGGGGTTACCTACAATGAGCAGTTCTTC.

CDR3 sequence reads: CATSRDIQDQAFF. The DNA for the CDR3 is TGTGCCACCAGCAGAGATATACAGGATCAAGCTTTCTTT. J is TRBJ1-1 and V is TRBV15, with a possible D match to TRBD1 (5 bases). Germline V gene lookup returns CDR1 LNHNV and CDR2 YYDKDF (reference sequence). This CDR3 is 13 amino acids long. V was cut by 0 bases and J by 9 bases, with 11 bases left in between.

This clone was recorded once. The genes are TRBV6-5 and TRBJ1-3; possible D gene TRBD1, 6 bases. V lost 6 bases to trimming and J lost 3 bases, with 15 bases between them. The CDR3 sequence is 15 residues long. Per the germline V gene, CDR1 is MNHEY and CDR2 is SVGAGI. CDR3 region: CASSKPGAIGNTIYF. CDR3 DNA: TGTGCCAGCAGCAAACCAGGGGCAATTGGAAACACCATATATTTT.

The gene calls are TRBV5-1 and TRBJ2-5; D is tentatively TRBD1 or TRBD2 (5 bases each). The CDR3 runs to 15 residues. Per germline, CDR1 SGHRS and CDR2 YFSETQ. V was trimmed by 3 bases and J by 4 bases, leaving 16 bases between them. CDR3 loop: CASSSGALGRETQYF. In DNA form, the CDR3 reads TGCGCCAGCAGCTCCGGGGCCCTGGGGCGAGAGACCCAGTACTTC.

This rearrangement joins TRBV2 to TRBJ2-7, with D perhaps matching TRBD2 (6 bases). The CDR3 extends over 17 amino acids. Germline-derived CDR1 and CDR2 are SNHLY and FYNNEI. V gave up 7 bases and J gave up 4 bases, with 26 bases separating them. CDR3 nucleotide sequence: TGTGCCAGCACCTCGCGGGGCAGCCGGGGCCAGGGTTACGAGCAGTACTTC. This encodes CASTSRGSRGQGYEQYF.

J is TRBJ1-1 and V is TRBV5-1; weak D call: TRBD1 (5 bases). V was clipped by 3 bases and J by 2 bases, with 11 bases between them. The CDR3 sequence is 14 residues long. Per germline, CDR1 SGHRS and CDR2 YFSETQ. In DNA, the CDR3 is TGCGCCAGCAGCTCCCAGGGAGTTAACACTGAAGCTTTCTTT. Its protein product is CASSSQGVNTEAFF.

The CDR3 DNA is TGTGCCAGCAGTCAGGGGGTGGGCTACGAGCAGTACTTC. Protein product: CASSQGVGYEQYF. The rearrangement links TRBV25-1 to TRBJ2-7, with 7 bases aligning to TRBD1. V was pared by 5 bases and J by 3 bases, with 4 bases of the junction left unmatched. This CDR3 is 13 amino acids long. The germline CDR1 and CDR2 sequences are MGHDK and SYGVNS.

The chain links TRBV4-1 to TRBJ2-7; 7 bases match TRBD1. V gave up 0 bases and J gave up 7 bases; unmatched junction bases: 6. The CDR3 length is 14 residues. The germline gives CDR1 MGHRA, CDR2 YSYEKL. In DNA form, the CDR3 reads TGCGCCAGCAGCCAAGATGAAAGGGGGCGAGAGCAGTACTTC. Protein: CASSQDERGREQYF.

This sequence joins TRBV5-5 and TRBJ2-3, with D perhaps being TRBD1 or TRBD2 (6 bases each). The germline V and J ends were trimmed by 0 bases and 3 bases, with 14 bases remaining between them. Germline-derived CDR1 and CDR2 are SGHKS and YYEKEE (reference sequence). This CDR3 contains 16 residues. As DNA, the CDR3 is TGTGCCAGCAGCTTGGTCGGGGGCGGGGCGACAGATACGCAGTATTTT. This gives the protein CASSLVGGGATDTQYF.

The V call is TRBV5-1, the J call TRBJ1-2, with a possible D match to TRBD1 (6 bases). Germline V gene lookup returns CDR1 SGHRS and CDR2 YFSETQ. The CDR3 has 14 amino acids. The V gene lost 2 bases and the J gene lost 4 bases, with 12 bases spanning the gap. The CDR3 DNA reads TGCGCCAGCAGCTTCGGTGGGGGGCTCTATGGCTACACCTTC. Its translation is CASSFGGGLYGYTF.

This sequence joins TRBV30 and TRBJ2-1, with no clear D. The CDR3 is made up of 15 amino acids. CDR1 and CDR2 (germline): GTSNPN, SVGIG (reference sequence). V gave up 0 bases and J gave up 0 bases, with 9 bases separating them. The CDR3 nucleotides are TGTGCCTGGAGTGTACTCTGGAGCTCCTACAATGAGCAGTTCTTC. Protein: CAWSVLWSSYNEQFF.

The J gene is TRBJ1-1, the V gene TRBV30; unclear D gene. Trimming shortened V by 5 bases and J by 4 bases, and 17 bases separated the two germline ends. This CDR3 contains 14 residues. Germline V gene lookup returns CDR1 GTSNPN and CDR2 SVGIG (reference sequence). The CDR3 coding sequence is TGTGCCTGGTGCGGAACAGCGGTTAGCACTGAAGCTTTCTTT. It translates to CAWCGTAVSTEAFF.

The rearrangement uses TRBV9 and TRBJ2-7; 7 nucleotides agree with TRBD2. V shed 0 bases and J 0 bases; nucleotides not matched to a gene: 3. The CDR3 length is 15 residues. Germline CDR1 and CDR2: SGDLS and YYNGEE. The CDR3 coding sequence is TGTGCCAGCAGCGTAGATTCTAGCGGCTCCTACGAGCAGTACTTC. Residues: CASSVDSSGSYEQYF.

This chain joins TRBV25-1 and TRBJ1-1; 7 nucleotides match TRBD1. The germline CDR1 and CDR2 sequences are MGHDK and SYGVNS. The CDR3 is 13 residues long. The V gene end was trimmed by 8 bases and the J gene end by 0 bases; junction bases not matched to a gene: 3. Here the CDR3 reads CASGDRLNTEAFF. CDR3 DNA sequence: TGTGCCAGCGGGGACAGACTGAACACTGAAGCTTTCTTT. Full variable domain (missing parts from reference TRBV25-1 and TRBJ1-1): EADIYQTPRYLVIGTGKKITLECSQTMGHDKMYWYQQDPGMELHLIHYSYGVNSTEKGDLSSESTVSRIRTEHFPLTLESARPSHTSQYLCASGDRLNTEAFFGQGTRLTVV.

The chain has TRBV7-2 and TRBJ2-1, with TRBD2 matching 10 bases. Germline lookup yields CDR1 SGHTA and CDR2 FQGNSA. Trimming removed 1 base from V and 7 bases from J; junction bases left unmatched: 4. The CDR3 runs to 15 residues. This CDR3 is CASSLVPSGGNEQFF. CDR3 DNA: TGTGCCAGCAGCTTAGTGCCTAGCGGGGGTAATGAGCAGTTCTTC.

The chain is built from TRBV6-6 and TRBJ2-3; D may be TRBD2 (5 bases). This CDR3 spans 12 amino acids. Per the germline V gene, CDR1 is MNHNY and CDR2 is SVGAGI (reference sequence). Trimming removed 6 bases from V and 6 bases from J, with 10 bases in between. The CDR3 bases are TGTGCCAGCAGGGAAACGGGGGATACGCAGTATTTT. It codes for CASRETGDTQYF.

The rearrangement links TRBV5-1 to TRBJ2-7; D is unresolved. The CDR3 consists of 11 residues. V was pared by 2 bases and J by 5 bases, with 5 bases between. CDR1 and CDR2 (germline): SGHRS, YFSETQ. CDR3 residues: CASSLNNEQYF. The CDR3 DNA is TGCGCCAGCAGCTTAAATAACGAGCAGTACTTC. Combining the CDR3 with reference TRBV5-1 and TRBJ2-7 gives the whole variable domain KAGVTQTPRYLIKTRGQQVTLSCSPISGHRSVSWYQQTPGQGLQFLFEYFSETQRNKGNFPGRFSGRQFSNSRSEMNVSTLELGDSALYLCASSLNNEQYFGPGTRLTVT.

The chain's CDR3 is CASSPTAYDGNTIYF. DNA of the CDR3: TGCGCCAGCAGCCCAACCGCGTATGATGGAAACACCATATATTTT. V and J are TRBV5-1 and TRBJ1-3; D gene ambiguous. The CDR3 totals 15 residues. Trimming left V 4 bases short and J 3 bases short, with 14 bases between. Germline CDR1 reads SGHRS; CDR2 reads YFSETQ.

This clone was recorded only once. The gene calls are TRBV2 and TRBJ2-5; tentative D call: TRBD2 (6 bases). The CDR3 spans 14 residues. Germline values: CDR1 SNHLY, CDR2 FYNNEI. The ends were cut back, 6 bases at V and 3 bases at J, with 14 bases in the middle. CDR3 protein: CASSAFGGEETQYF. The CDR3 DNA follows: TGTGCCAGCAGCGCCTTCGGGGGAGAAGAGACCCAGTACTTC.

Written as DNA, the CDR3 is TGCGCCAGCAGCCCCCAGGGACAGGGCTGGAACAATGAGCAGTTCTTC. It encodes CASSPQGQGWNNEQFF. The chain couples TRBV5-1 to TRBJ2-1, with 9 positions matching TRBD1. Germline CDR1 SGHRS, CDR2 YFSETQ. V gave up 4 bases and J gave up 5 bases; unmatched junction bases: 10. The CDR3 totals 16 residues.

The V call is TRBV6-1, the J call TRBJ1-2, with D perhaps matching TRBD1 (5 bases). V was shortened by 11 bases and J by 1 base, with 14 bases between the two germline ends. CDR1 is MNHNS, CDR2 SASEGT, per germline. The CDR3 covers 13 residues. The DNA of the CDR3 is TGTGCCTGCGAGGGGAGGCTTAACTATGGCTACACCTTC. This gives the protein CACEGRLNYGYTF.

The chain is built from TRBV25-1 and TRBJ2-5; maybe TRBD1 (6 bases). CDR1 and CDR2 from the germline V gene are MGHDK and SYGVNS. The CDR3 loop spans 13 amino acids. The ends were cut back, 10 bases at V and 4 bases at J, with 16 bases in the middle. This chain's CDR3 is CATSRRGGETQYF. CDR3 nucleotides: TGTGCCACCTCCCGCAGGGGTGGAGAGACCCAGTACTTC. Full variable domain (missing parts from reference TRBV25-1 and TRBJ2-5): EADIYQTPRYLVIGTGKKITLECSQTMGHDKMYWYQQDPGMELHLIHYSYGVNSTEKGDLSSESTVSRIRTEHFPLTLESARPSHTSQYLCATSRRGGETQYFGPGTRLLVL.

V and J are TRBV27 and TRBJ1-1; 9 bases are a match to TRBD1. This CDR3 spans 16 amino acids. The V gene end was trimmed by 2 bases and the J gene end by 3 bases; junction bases not matched to a gene: 7. The germline V gene has CDR1 MNHEY and CDR2 SMNVEV (reference sequence). CDR3: CASSLKDRGGDTEAFF. The CDR3 nucleotides read TGTGCCAGCAGTTTAAAGGACAGGGGAGGGGACACTGAAGCTTTCTTT.

The chain uses TRBV18 and TRBJ2-7, with 8 bases matching TRBD1. The CDR3 is 15 residues long. Germline-derived CDR1 and CDR2 are KGHSH and LQKENI. V gave up 3 bases and J gave up 3 bases; unmatched junction bases: 7. This chain's CDR3 is CASSPRQGIGYEQYF. CDR3 coding DNA: TGTGCCAGCTCACCGAGACAGGGGATAGGCTACGAGCAGTACTTC.

V gene TRBV27 combines with J gene TRBJ2-2; D is unclear. CDR3 size: 13 residues. Looked up from germline, CDR1 is MNHEY and CDR2 is SMNVEV (reference sequence). Trimming took off 1 base at V and 4 bases at J, with 4 bases between the two ends. The CDR3 nucleotides read TGTGCCAGCAGTTTATTGCTCACCGGGGAGCTGTTTTTT. This sequence encodes CASSLLLTGELFF.

The V and J genes are TRBV6-1 and TRBJ1-1; D perhaps matches TRBD1 (5 bases). V gave up 6 bases and J gave up 2 bases, with 13 bases separating them. The CDR3 spans 14 residues. CDR1 is MNHNS and CDR2 is SASEGT in the germline V gene. The DNA of the CDR3 is TGTGCCAGCAGCCCGTCGAGGGGAAACACTGAAGCTTTCTTT. Translated: CASSPSRGNTEAFF.

The chain carries TRBV5-1 and TRBJ2-2; 9 bases align to TRBD1. CDR3 length equals 16 residues. J was trimmed by 6 bases and V by 1 base; bases with no gene match: 7. The germline V gene encodes CDR1 SGHRS and CDR2 YFSETQ. This chain's CDR3 is CASSLRTGARSGELFF. The CDR3 DNA sequence: TGCGCCAGCAGCTTGAGGACAGGGGCTAGGTCCGGGGAGCTGTTTTTT.

The V gene is TRBV7-2, the J gene TRBJ2-7, with 8 bases matching TRBD1. Germline lookup yields CDR1 SGHTA and CDR2 FQGNSA. V was clipped by 5 bases and J by 4 bases; unmatched bases: 4. The CDR3 runs 13 residues. The DNA of the CDR3 is TGTGCCAGCAGCCGGACAGGGTGGTACGAGCAGTACTTC. This gives the protein CASSRTGWYEQYF.